This entry features one TCR beta chain sequence. This receptor's antigen is unknown. The method behind the library was the immunoSEQ multiplex PCR assay. A mixture of 60 forward primers for TCR Vbeta segments and 13 reverse primers for TCR Jbeta segments was used in the multiplex PCR. A multiplex PCR assay on genomic DNA amplified the CDR3 region of rearranged TCR beta genes. The Illumina HiSeq System was used to sequence the amplified TCR beta libraries as 87-base-pair reads. The authors' pipeline ran thus. A later analysis tallied tens of millions of unique TCR beta chains across the 600 to 700 repertoires, and around 9.9 million of those chains were shared by two or more donors. To remove PCR and sequencing errors, raw reads were error-corrected and collapsed into unique sequences using a nearest-neighbor algorithm that merged closely related sequences. To assign V, D and J gene segments, CDR3 sequences were aligned to IMGT reference sequences. Each retained sequence needed at least a six-nucleotide match to both a V gene segment and a J gene segment. Rearrangements were classified as productive when the CDR3 lacked stop codons and remained in frame with V and J, and all other rearrangements were classified as non-productive. CDR3 was defined according to IMGT convention as the region running from the second conserved V-encoded cysteine to the conserved J-encoded phenylalanine. The earlier analysis of about 590 of the donors excluded sequences that lacked an unambiguous match to a single V gene segment. In an earlier analysis of roughly 600 of the donors, a V segment was called functional when productive rearrangements were above 56.7%, and segregating when the standard deviation between donors exceeded 5%. A statistical classification framework was built for diagnosing cytomegalovirus status from the catalog of TCR beta chain sequences. V and J gene assignment, in a later analysis, came from comparing TCR nucleotide sequences with IMGT/GENE-DB human TR gene sequences. The TCRdist pipeline was used in a later analysis to assign CDR3 sequences and most-parsimonious VDJ recombination scenarios. In a later analysis, every TCR beta chain was defined by the combination of its CDR3 amino acid sequence and its V-gene family, and reads without a unique V-gene family were dropped. In a later analysis, 500 to 650 highly shared, low-generation-probability nucleotide sequences were removed to address suspected cross-contamination and a sequencing artifact. In a later analysis, a clonal expansion index was calculated for each public chain from normalized within-repertoire ranks of inferred template counts. A later analysis computed generation probabilities with a VDJ recombination model fitted to out-of-frame rearrangements, and checked the results against IGoR. In a later analysis, TCR-TCR, TCR-HLA and TCR-CMV co-occurrence was scored with hypergeometric tests, and a repertoire-size bias correction was applied to TCR pairs. False discovery rates were estimated in a later analysis by permuting HLA or CMV assignments 20 times. In a later analysis, co-occurring TCRs were grouped with DBSCAN, and TCRdist sequence similarity was added when clustering was performed within HLA-allele-positive subsets. For co-occurrence clustering, repertoires with fewer than 30,000 or more than 120,000 public chains were excluded, along with a handful of repertoires with anomalous nucleotide sharing. Drawn from immuneACCESS, this table holds only the in-frame rearrangements with V and J called that TCRdb kept. Clones are partly lost; checked studies trace under half to an unresolved V gene and leave the rest unexplained. V and J calls and clone size follow that table, whereas D and trimming were derived from the DNA. The data table for this sample lists approximately 47,000 clones. The ten largest clones add up to about 17% of the sample.

This record comes from a study of cytomegalovirus exposure and HLA in healthy donors (dated by TCRdb to between 2016 and 2019). Concerning the study at large: An earlier analysis of several hundred of the donors reported approximately 300 Gb of sequence data and about 120 million unique TCR beta sequences obtained from approximately 180 million T cells. An early release covering more than 500 HLA-typed donors comprised about 320 gigabases of sequencing data and tens of millions of unique TCR sequences. Of the roughly 410 genotyped donors, 81% were placed in the genetic ancestry cluster associated with self-reported Caucasian donors. The study aimed to test whether signatures of past pathogen exposure could be identified by cataloging public T cell receptors. The study profiled the T cell repertoires of hundreds of subjects by immunosequencing and related them to cytomegalovirus serostatus. Besides the first cohort of roughly 660 subjects, a separate validation cohort made up of roughly 120 different subjects was used. To predict cytomegalovirus infection status, the study combined high-throughput TCR immunosequencing, statistical association of individual TCRs with disease status, and machine learning. In a later analysis, previously published TCR beta repertoires from several hundred donors were re-analyzed and high-resolution HLA genotyping was added so that TCR occurrence patterns could be studied. In the later analysis, no new phenotypic data were used to find candidate immune exposures; instead, reliance was placed on TCR beta sequences and their occurrence across donors. In an earlier analysis of roughly 600 of the donors, high-throughput TCR beta sequencing was used to judge whether each TCR beta V gene segment behaved as functional or pseudogenic. Alongside the repertoire data, information on donor age, sex, ethnicity and CMV serostatus was compiled. In a later genetic analysis, genome-wide SNP genotypes for about three fifths of the 666 donors were used, and that subset was treated as a discovery cohort. Every discovery cohort repertoire had been produced on one sequencing platform. HLA typing included class I and class II loci at four-digit resolution. Typing coverage differed by locus: A, B, C, DRB1 and DQB1 were typed in roughly 629-640 donors, DQA1 in 522, DPA1 in around 610, and DPB1 in about 450. Several DR-DQ haplotypes were treated as single units for association and clustering because of strong linkage in the cohort. Among about 410 genotyped donors of the cohort, an average of around 250,000 unique TCR beta nucleotide sequences was sequenced per donor, of which roughly 17% were non-productive.

The cohort consisted of 670 or so healthy bone marrow donors. At the time of sampling, every cohort member was nominally healthy, though immune exposures that went unrecorded were likely present. The donor was CMV seronegative and was included in the group of under 450 seronegative cohort members. Every donor gave a peripheral blood sample, and the peripheral blood mononuclear cells from that sample were used for TCR beta sequencing. The Qiagen DNeasy Blood Extraction Kit was used to extract genomic DNA from the blood cell samples. Trimming removed 0 bases from V and 3 bases from J, leaving 12 bases between the germline ends. The germline V gene yields MGHRA for CDR1 and YSYEKL for CDR2. The CDR3 measures 16 amino acids from cysteine to phenylalanine. Kept here is only the CDR3 DNA, which spans 48 bases and is read in frame from base 1. What the authors observed across the whole study: Because counts were too low, about 15 rarely observed V segments, including chromosome 9 orphons, were left out of the earlier analysis of 587 of the donors. An association between a missense DCLRE1C variant and V-gene and J-gene trimming of TCR beta chains was found in a later genetic analysis and replicated in an independent cohort. A cluster of highly shared sequence variants was judged likely to be a technical artifact of the sequencing pipeline. The study listed 150 to 200 TCR beta chains as associated with cytomegalovirus. In this cohort, only TCR beta chains were sequenced, and detectable features were limited by the absence of alpha or paired-chain data. Across donors, most TCR sequences were observed very rarely, whereas some public TCRs were present in many individuals. The 87-base-pair reads could not distinguish some IMGT-functional V segments, including TRBV6-2 and TRBV6-3, so those segments were excluded. According to a later genetic analysis, donors in an Asian-associated ancestry cluster had fewer N-insertions in productive TCRs than the approximately 650-donor mean. Most CMV-associated TCR beta chains appeared to be HLA-restricted in a later analysis, and the HLA associations seemed to be driven largely by CMV exposure. The only immune exposure information available for the cohort was CMV serostatus. The authors suggested that the approach could potentially be extended to other disease states and immunological phenotypes. Cytomegalovirus status was reported to be diagnosed by the classifier with high specificity and sensitivity in both the original and validation cohorts. A few of the identified cytomegalovirus-associated TCR beta chains were confirmed in vitro to be specific for cytomegalovirus antigens. Linkage disequilibrium might explain the correlated functional status among segregating V segments, but an unknown experimental factor could not be ruled out. Roughly uniform sequencing depth across donors was assumed in presence/absence analyses, although this assumption may not hold. A further reported finding was that TCR beta sequences accurately predicted the HLA-A and HLA-B alleles for most subjects in the first cohort. Because HLA typing was missing for some donors at each locus, association tests included only the typed subset. Strong co-occurrence of HLA alleles, especially DR and DQ, made assigning TCR associations to individual alleles difficult. In a later analysis, HLA-associated TCR beta chains showed more clonal expansion and lower generation probabilities than non-associated chains that were equally common. In a later analysis, TCR association rates were found to vary across HLA loci, with the most associated TCRs seen for DRB1 alleles and the fewest for HLA-C alleles. In an earlier analysis of some 540 of the donors, most TCR beta V segments appeared in productive rearrangements about 87% or about 30% of the time, broadly matching IMGT annotations. Specific HLA alleles were associated with 16,951 TCR beta sequences at a false discovery rate of 0.05 in a later analysis. According to a later analysis, parvovirus B19, influenza, CMV and Epstein-Barr virus appeared linked to several top co-occurrence clusters.

This TCR came from a male donor in good health and CMV-seronegative. The sequencing sample was made of PBMCs. The receptor chain draws on TRBV4-1 and TRBJ1-3; the D gene cannot be resolved reliably. The CDR3 region reads CASSQEDRGGGNTIYF. The nucleotide sequence is given as TGCGCCAGCAGCCAAGAAGATCGGGGAGGTGGAAACACCATATATTTT.